This T cell receptor beta chain comes out of a study of blood T cell repertoires in COVID-19. Background on the study: Both acute and convalescent COVID-19 samples were obtained from the United States, Italy and Spain. PBMCs, B-cell-depleted T cells, or T cells were the source of the cDNA or gDNA that made up the material.

As processed by the authors: Cell counts per sample came from amplifying reference gene primers. Clones were sequenced by immunoSEQ multiplex PCR, and TCRdb holds only the in-frame ones, with some missing. For V, J and clone size, that table is used; D and trimming come from the DNA. The table shows tens of thousands of clones, with around 86% occurring only once. The length of the CDR3 is 11 residues. V was cut by 3 bases and J by 7 bases, with 9 bases left in between. CDR1 and CDR2 (germline): DFQATT, SNEGSKA (reference sequence). V gene TRBV20-1 combines with J gene TRBJ1-1; the D is unclear. Sequenced: peripheral blood. This receptor was taken from a woman aged 60-75 years with active COVID-19. The CDR3 here is CSASQSREAFF. The CDR3 region has the DNA TGCAGTGCTAGCCAGTCCCGTGAAGCTTTCTTT.